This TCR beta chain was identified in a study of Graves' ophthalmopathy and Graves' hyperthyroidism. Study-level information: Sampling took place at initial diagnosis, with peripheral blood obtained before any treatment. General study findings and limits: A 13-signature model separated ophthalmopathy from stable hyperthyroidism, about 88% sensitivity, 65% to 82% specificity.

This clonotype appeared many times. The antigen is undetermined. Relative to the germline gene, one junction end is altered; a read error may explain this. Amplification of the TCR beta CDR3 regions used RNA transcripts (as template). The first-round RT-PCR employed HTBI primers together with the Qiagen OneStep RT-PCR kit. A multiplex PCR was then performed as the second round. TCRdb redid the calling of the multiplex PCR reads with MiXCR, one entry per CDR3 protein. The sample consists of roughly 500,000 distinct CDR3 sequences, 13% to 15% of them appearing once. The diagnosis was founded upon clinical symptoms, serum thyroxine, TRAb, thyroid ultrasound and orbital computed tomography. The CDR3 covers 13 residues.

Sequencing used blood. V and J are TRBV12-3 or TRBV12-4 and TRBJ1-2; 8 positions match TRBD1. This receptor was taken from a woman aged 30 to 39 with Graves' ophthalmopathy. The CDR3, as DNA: TGTGCCAGCAGACCCCGGACAGGGAACGGCTACGCCTTC. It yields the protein CASRPRTGNGYAF.